The clone carrying this TCR beta chain has ten or more counts. One entry per CDR3 protein, called by TCRdb with MiXCR from the RT-PCR reads. The sample contains fewer than 800,000 distinct CDR3 sequences, approximately 15% of which appear only once. Germline V gene sequence: CDR1 SEHNR, CDR2 FQNEAQ (reference sequence). CDR3 length equals 13 residues. V gave up 1 base and J gave up 7 bases, with 11 bases separating them. This sequence joins TRBV7-9 and TRBJ2-7; D possibly corresponds to TRBD1 (6 bases). The receptor comes from a female donor in good health, serving as a healthy control. Sequences were obtained from memory CD4+ T cells from blood. DNA of the CDR3: TGTGCCAGCAGCTTAGAAGGGGGAAGGGAGCAGTACTTC. Translating gives CASSLEGGREQYF. Together with reference TRBV7-9 and TRBJ2-7, the CDR3 gives the full variable domain: DTGVSQNPRHKITKRGQNVTFRCDPISEHNRLYWYRQTLGQGPEFLTYFQNEAQLEKSRLLSDRFSAERPKGSFSTLEIQRTEQGDSAMYLCASSLEGGREQYFGPGTRLTVT.